The clone carrying this T cell receptor beta chain was detected ten times or more. This sample is drawn from a study of T cells in Graves' hyperthyroidism and ophthalmopathy. RNA transcripts provided the source from which TCR beta CDR3 regions were amplified. HTBI primers were used for first-round RT-PCR of the TCR CDR3. Via MiXCR, TCRdb re-called the multiplex PCR reads, giving one row per CDR3 protein. The sample has around 490,000 distinct CDR3 sequences, less than 20% seen once; the top ten hold about 45%. CDR1 and CDR2 from the germline V gene are SNHLY and FYNNEI. The CDR3 is 16 amino acids. V lost 5 bases to trimming and J lost 0 bases; unmatched junction nucleotides: 5.

This TCR was recovered from a man aged 40-49 years with Graves' ophthalmopathy. Sequencing input: blood. This chain uses TRBV2 with TRBJ2-2; 8 bases align to TRBD2. The CDR3 protein is CASSLAGGPNTGELFF. CDR3 coding DNA: TGTGCCAGCAGTTTGGCGGGGGGACCGAACACCGGGGAGCTGTTTTTT.